The sequence of this TCR beta chain was determined in a study of blood T cell repertoires in COVID-19. On the study more broadly: Donors in the United States, Italy and Spain gave samples during acute or convalescent COVID-19. PBMCs, B-cell-depleted T cells, or T cells were the source of the cDNA or gDNA that made up the material.

CDR3 length: 12 amino acids. Germline assignment: CDR1 SNHLY and CDR2 FYNNEI. V lost 6 bases and J lost 9, with 12 bases in between. Authors' processing steps: Estimates of nucleated cell counts were drawn from the amplification of reference gene primers. Produced via immunoSEQ multiplex PCR; TCRdb's table is partial and in-frame only. V, J and clone size are those of that table, while D and trimming were read from the DNA. The top ten hold approximately 6.2% of the sample, which has some 110,000 clones, 70% to 80% seen once. The Seattle site enrolled patients during active infection and followed them longitudinally.

The chain combines TRBV2 with TRBJ2-1, with TRBD1 as a possible D gene (5 bases). The receptor's source is an elderly man with COVID-19, enrolled during active disease. Specimen: peripheral blood. The chain's CDR3 is CASRRTQGEQFF. Written as DNA, the CDR3 is TGTGCCAGCAGGCGAACGCAGGGTGAGCAGTTCTTC.